This paragraph reports one TCR beta chain. The data originate from a study of T-cell reconstitution after alpha-beta-depleted transplantation in children. This sample's TCRbeta library carried unique molecular identifier barcodes. TCRdb reprocessed the PCR reads via MiXCR and lists one record per CDR3 protein. The data hold about 500,000 distinct CDR3 sequences, with over 25% observed a single time. Between the trimmed V and J ends, which lost 3 bases and 1 base, there was a span of 4 bases. Germline loops: CDR1 MRHNA, CDR2 SNTAGT. The CDR3 is 14 residues long. The TCR was taken from a human donor who donated a stem cell graft to a child with aplastic anemia. The chain carries TRBV6-4 and TRBJ2-6, with no clear D. The sequenced sample was PBMCs from the stem cell graft donor, obtained from the stem cell graft. CDR3 region: CASSDGSGANVLTF. The CDR3 DNA reads TGTGCCAGCAGTGATGGATCTGGGGCCAACGTCCTGACTTTC.